Listed below are T cell receptor beta chains from one sample, sequenced in a study of shared clonotypes between healthy human individuals. Data came from immunoSEQ multiplex PCR; TCRdb stores just in-frame clones and leaves some out. The sample lists under 2,500,000 clones; approximately 96% were seen once. Sequencing used naive CD4+ T cells sorted from blood. These receptors all stem from a man younger than 35 in good health. The conserved cysteine and the conserved F or W are not part of the CDR3 here. Fields, in order: V gene, clone size, J gene, CDR3 protein. Part of the rows lack a size; the others show once, few, many or a class for expanded clones.

V gene: TRBV7-8; clone size: .; J gene: TRBJ1-3; CDR3 protein: ASSLEKGNTIY
V gene: TRBV7-9; clone size: .; J gene: TRBJ2-7; CDR3 protein: ASSEQYYEQY
V gene: TRBV7-9; clone size: .; J gene: TRBJ1-3; CDR3 protein: ASSLGTGGVNTIY
V gene: TRBV9; clone size: .; J gene: TRBJ1-4; CDR3 protein: ASSVEGGAVFNNEKLF
V gene: TRBV5-1; clone size: .; J gene: TRBJ2-7; CDR3 protein: ATKKLTAGDEQY
V gene: TRBV5-6; clone size: .; J gene: TRBJ2-6; CDR3 protein: ASSSGPGSGANVLT
V gene: TRBV27; clone size: once; J gene: TRBJ1-1; CDR3 protein: ASRQGTANMNTEAF
V gene: TRBV5-1; clone size: once; J gene: TRBJ2-3; CDR3 protein: ASSPRVTDTQY
V gene: TRBV10-2; clone size: .; J gene: TRBJ2-1; CDR3 protein: ASSLSSAVIGNEQF
V gene: TRBV5-4; clone size: .; J gene: TRBJ1-6; CDR3 protein: ASSLKISAGGGNSPLH
V gene: TRBV5-6; clone size: .; J gene: TRBJ1-1; CDR3 protein: ASSFLDRNTEAF
V gene: TRBV6-4; clone size: .; J gene: TRBJ2-1; CDR3 protein: ASSPELAGLGAQF
V gene: TRBV27; clone size: .; J gene: TRBJ2-2; CDR3 protein: ASSFILASTGELF
V gene: TRBV5-1; clone size: .; J gene: TRBJ1-3; CDR3 protein: ASSNGQPSSGNTIY
V gene: TRBV7-2; clone size: .; J gene: TRBJ1-3; CDR3 protein: ASSFQEGTVGNTIY
V gene: TRBV4-3; clone size: .; J gene: TRBJ1-6; CDR3 protein: ASSPQGGYGHSPLH
V gene: TRBV6-1; clone size: .; J gene: TRBJ2-7; CDR3 protein: ASSEVPGQGAGLSNEQY
V gene: TRBV10-3; clone size: .; J gene: TRBJ1-1; CDR3 protein: AISEGQNTEAF
V gene: TRBV5-1; clone size: .; J gene: TRBJ1-4; CDR3 protein: ASILHRQGSEKLF
V gene: TRBV20-1; clone size: .; J gene: TRBJ2-5; CDR3 protein: SANLGETQY
V gene: TRBV6-5; clone size: .; J gene: TRBJ2-7; CDR3 protein: ASSYSGTGSEQY
V gene: TRBV5-4; clone size: .; J gene: TRBJ2-1; CDR3 protein: ASSDTMREQF
V gene: TRBV5-4; clone size: .; J gene: TRBJ2-5; CDR3 protein: ASSSVASGETQY
V gene: TRBV19; clone size: once; J gene: TRBJ1-2; CDR3 protein: ASSTGQGWDGYT
V gene: TRBV5-6; clone size: .; J gene: TRBJ2-2; CDR3 protein: ASSLVGDRPGELF
V gene: TRBV5-4; clone size: .; J gene: TRBJ1-4; CDR3 protein: ASSSRGPDEKLF
V gene: TRBV9; clone size: .; J gene: TRBJ1-3; CDR3 protein: ASSVPSPSGNTIY
V gene: TRBV27; clone size: .; J gene: TRBJ2-7; CDR3 protein: ASSPGWGPSSVGGYEQY
V gene: TRBV5-1; clone size: .; J gene: TRBJ1-6; CDR3 protein: ASSWGDRENSPLH
V gene: TRBV14; clone size: many; J gene: TRBJ2-2; CDR3 protein: ASSQVTGELF
V gene: TRBV6-1; clone size: .; J gene: TRBJ2-3; CDR3 protein: ASSGAGLADTQY